This paragraph reports one T cell receptor (beta chain). PCR primers comprised 60 Vbeta and 13 Jbeta primers. Assay used: immunoSEQ multiplex PCR; TCRdb lists only in-frame clones, some missing. The sample includes some 88,000 clones, roughly 70% of them seen just once. This sample was included in a study of cytomegalovirus exposure and HLA in healthy donors. Study summary: A previous analysis identified more than 100 million unique TCR beta sequences derived from about 180 million T cells. Tens of millions of unique TCRs from HLA-typed donors made up an early data release.

V lost 9 bases, J lost 2 bases, and 11 bases stayed unmatched. The CDR3 extends over 16 amino acids. Germline loops: CDR1 SNHLY, CDR2 FYNNEI. This clonotype originated in a woman in her late teens or twenties in good health and CMV-seropositive. Sequencing was performed on PBMCs. V gene TRBV2 combines with J gene TRBJ2-1; 9 bases match TRBD1. CDR3 coding DNA: TGTGCCAGTCAAGGATCCCGGGACAGGGCCTACAATGAGCAGTTCTTC. Protein product: CASQGSRDRAYNEQFF.